This is a list of T cell receptor beta chains from one sample in a study of cytotoxic CD8 clonotypes in ibrutinib-treated CLL. Measured with immunoSEQ multiplex PCR; TCRdb has only the in-frame clones, and not every one. The repertoire holds over 25,000 clones, with 62% as singletons. The specimen comprised PBMCs, sampled before ibrutinib treatment. The receptors were gathered from a human donor with chronic lymphocytic leukemia. The CDR3 runs from the conserved cysteine through the conserved F or W. D genes are given only for firm matches. The size field is filled for only some rows; it gives once, few, many or a size class.

j_call clone_size v_call d_call cdr3_nt cdr3_aa
TRBJ2-1 - TRBV4-1 TRBD2 TGCGCCAGCAGCCAGCCTAGCGGGGCCGGGGACAATGAGCAGTTCTTC CASSQPSGAGDNEQFF
TRBJ2-6 - TRBV5-1 - TGCGCCAGCAGCCGGGGATTGCACTCCGAGGCCGATGGGGCCAACGTCCTGACTTTC CASSRGLHSEADGANVLTF
TRBJ1-2 - TRBV4-2 - TGTGCCAGCAGCCAAGAAGACGCCGGGCAGAGCTATGGCTACACCTTC CASSQEDAGQSYGYTF
TRBJ2-5 few TRBV11-2 TRBD2 TGTGCCAGCAGCTTCTCCCGGGGGGGGAAAGAGACCCAGTACTTC CASSFSRGGKETQYF
TRBJ1-2 once TRBV5-1 - TGCGCCAGCAGCATTTCAGGGGATGGCTACACCTTC CASSISGDGYTF
TRBJ1-2 - TRBV2 - TGTGCCAGCAGGATCGTGGGTGGCTACACCTTC CASRIVGGYTF
TRBJ1-1 - TRBV15 - TGTGCCACCAGCAGAGGGGGGGTAGGCGGAATAGCTGAAGCTTTCTTT CATSRGGVGGIAEAFF
TRBJ2-3 - TRBV28 TRBD1 TGTGCCAGCAGTTTATGGGGACAGGGAGGGGGTCGGGATACGCAGTATTTT CASSLWGQGGGRDTQYF
TRBJ1-6 few TRBV6-6 - TGTGCCAGCAGTCCACAGGCTCCTAATAATTCACCCCTCCACTTT CASSPQAPNNSPLHF
TRBJ2-1 few TRBV4-1 TRBD2 TGCGCCAGCAGCCCATCCCAACTAGCGGGAGGGCTTGGCTCCTACAATGAGCAGTTCTTC CASSPSQLAGGLGSYNEQFF
TRBJ1-2 few TRBV19 - TGTGCCAGTAGTTCGACCGAGCATTATGGCTACACCTTC CASSSTEHYGYTF
TRBJ2-5 - TRBV18 - TGTGCCAGCTCACCTACGAGCTGGAGGGAGACCCAGTACTTC CASSPTSWRETQYF
TRBJ2-1 - TRBV9 TRBD1 TGTGCCAGCAGCGTCGGAACAGGGGTCAATGAGCAGTTCTTC CASSVGTGVNEQFF
TRBJ1-4 - TRBV25-1 TRBD1 TGTGCCAGCAGTGAATATCTTTTGGACAGGGTGAACGAAAAACTGTTTTTT CASSEYLLDRVNEKLFF
TRBJ2-7 few TRBV7-9 - TGTGCCAGCAGCTTAGCGCGTGGGGGGTGGCTTTACGAGCAGTACTTC CASSLARGGWLYEQYF
TRBJ1-5 few TRBV27 - TGTGCCAGCAGTCTACGACCCGGCAATCAGCCCCAGCATTTT CASSLRPGNQPQHF
TRBJ1-4 - TRBV19 TRBD1 TGTGCCAGTAAGGACAGGGGCCCTGCAACTAATGAAAAACTGTTTTTT CASKDRGPATNEKLFF
TRBJ2-7 - TRBV10-3 TRBD1 TGTGCCATCAGTGCGGGACAGGGGGTCGAGCAGTACTTC CAISAGQGVEQYF
TRBJ1-1 - TRBV27 TRBD1 TGTGCCAGCAGTCCCACAGGGGTGGAAGCTTTCTTT CASSPTGVEAFF
TRBJ1-2 - TRBV5-6 TRBD1 TGTGCCAGCAGAAGAACGGGACAGACATTTAACTATGGCTACACCTTC CASRRTGQTFNYGYTF
TRBJ1-2 - TRBV10-3 TRBD1 TGTGCCATCAGCATTTTACCGGGACAGGGAGACTATGGCTACACCTTC CAISILPGQGDYGYTF
TRBJ2-7 - TRBV18 TRBD1 TGTGCCAGCTCCCCGCCCGGGACAGCATACGAGCAGTACTTC CASSPPGTAYEQYF
TRBJ2-7 - TRBV7-6 - TGTGCCAGCAGCTCCCTCATGGACTACGAGCAGTACTTC CASSSLMDYEQYF
TRBJ2-5 - TRBV5-1 TRBD2 TGCGCCAGCACTCGCGGGGGGACGGGCCAAGAGACCCAGTACTTC CASTRGGTGQETQYF
TRBJ2-5 few TRBV7-7 TRBD1 TGTGCTAGCAGCTTAGGGATCGTGGGGACAGGGGGAGAGACCCAGTACTTC CASSLGIVGTGGETQYF
TRBJ2-3 - TRBV7-8 - TGTGCCAGCAGCCCGGGACGACCGTCAGATACGCAGTATTTT CASSPGRPSDTQYF
TRBJ2-3 medium-sized TRBV7-9 TRBD2 TGTGCCAGCACCCACCTGGGCGGGAGTACAGATACGCAGTATTTT CASTHLGGSTDTQYF
TRBJ2-7 - TRBV5-1 TRBD1 TGCGCCAGCAGCCCGGGACAGGGAGGGTCCCGGTTCGAGCAGTACTTC CASSPGQGGSRFEQYF
TRBJ2-7 - TRBV19 - TGTGCCAGTAGTCGCTGGGGAGAGGGTCGCGAGCAGTACTTC CASSRWGEGREQYF
TRBJ2-7 - TRBV20-1 - TGCAGTGGACGGACGTCCTACGAGCAGTACTTC CSGRTSYEQYF
TRBJ1-1 few TRBV29-1 TRBD1 TGCAGCGTAAGCCGGACAGGGAACACTGAAGCTTTCTTT CSVSRTGNTEAFF
TRBJ1-5 - TRBV7-8 - TGTGCCAGCAGCCCCGGGGGGGTGCCGGTCAATCAGCCCCAGCATTTT CASSPGGVPVNQPQHF
TRBJ2-2 few TRBV30 TRBD2 TGTGCCTCCGGGGGGATCCATGGCGGGGAGCTGTTTTTT CASGGIHGGELFF
TRBJ2-3 few TRBV30 - TGTGCCTGGAGTGTACAAGGTACGCAGTATTTT CAWSVQGTQYF
TRBJ2-7 - TRBV5-4 - TGTGCCAGCAGCGGCTCAGGGGGGGGAACCTACGAGCAGTACTTC CASSGSGGGTYEQYF
TRBJ1-1 once TRBV10-3 - TGTGCCATCAGTATCAGGGAAACGAACACTGAAGCTTTCTTT CAISIRETNTEAFF
TRBJ1-5 - TRBV5-8 - TGTGCCAGCAGCTTGGATTTATTTGGGCCTCCTCTTCGGGGCAATCAGCCCCAGCATTTT CASSLDLFGPPLRGNQPQHF
TRBJ1-1 few TRBV10-1 - - CASSTSMNTEAFF
TRBJ1-6 - TRBV4-1 - TGCGCCAGCAGTCCGAAATTTCCGGGCTCGCCCCCCTATAATTCACCCCTCCACTTT CASSPKFPGSPPYNSPLHF
TRBJ1-1 - TRBV2 TRBD1 TGTGCCAGCAGTGTGGACAGGGTTTCTGAAGCTTTCTTT CASSVDRVSEAFF
TRBJ2-5 - TRBV7-9 TRBD1 TGTGCCAGCAGCGGGACAGGGGGTTGGGAGACCCAGTACTTC CASSGTGGWETQYF
TRBJ2-3 few TRBV6-1 - TGTGCCAGCAGAGCCGTAGCGCGTGCGCAGTATTTT CASRAVARAQYF
TRBJ2-7 - TRBV5-1 - TGCGCCAGCAGCTTGTATGAGGGGGGGCCAGGCGAGCAGTACTTC CASSLYEGGPGEQYF
TRBJ2-6 once TRBV2 - TGTGCCAGCAGAGAAGGGACTGGGGCCAACGTCCTGACTTTC CASREGTGANVLTF
TRBJ2-3 - TRBV25-1 - TGTGCCAGCAGTGACACCCCCGGGGGGCCGGCATCGGATACGCAGTATTTT CASSDTPGGPASDTQYF
TRBJ1-1 once TRBV6-1 - TGTGCCAGCAGTGAAGGTCCGGGAATGAACACTGAAGCTTTCTTT CASSEGPGMNTEAFF
TRBJ1-6 once TRBV4-1 TRBD1 TGCGCCAGCAGCCAAGCGACAGGGCCAAATTCACCCCTCCACTTT CASSQATGPNSPLHF
TRBJ2-7 few TRBV28 TRBD1 TGTGCCAGCAGTTTATCAGGGGGCGAGCAGTACTTC CASSLSGGEQYF
TRBJ1-3 few TRBV28 TRBD1 TGTGCCAGCAGTTTAGTGACAGGGGTGACCGGAAACACCATATATTTT CASSLVTGVTGNTIYF
TRBJ2-7 - TRBV27 - TGTGCCAGCAGTTTATTTGGCGGGGGCCCGTACGAGCAGTACTTC CASSLFGGGPYEQYF
TRBJ1-2 few TRBV11-3 - TGTGCCAGCAGCAAGGTAAGCGGGGTGTATGGCTACACCTTC CASSKVSGVYGYTF
TRBJ1-2 - TRBV30 - TGTGCCTGGAGCGTGACCCTCGGGGGGGGATATGGCTACACCTTC CAWSVTLGGGYGYTF